These T cell receptor beta chains were read from a single sample in a study of blood T cells in healthy people across ages. TCRdb re-derived calls from the 5' RACE reads in MiXCR, one entry per CDR3 protein. The sample includes more than 750,000 distinct CDR3 sequences, approximately 32% of them seen just once. The same sample was also studied in work on T cells of mothers and their children.

The sequenced sample was blood. The origin of the receptors is a woman aged 40 to 50 in good health. Both conserved end residues are part of each CDR3. The D gene is left open where the match is weak. Clone sizes are given selectively: once, few, many, or a class where the clone is expanded.

v_call: TRBV7-2; d_call: TRBD1; j_call: TRBJ2-5; clone_size: few; cdr3_aa: CASRVRTGKETQYF; cdr3_nt: TGTGCCAGCAGAGTCCGGACAGGGAAAGAGACCCAGTACTTC
v_call: TRBV11-2; d_call: -; j_call: TRBJ2-7; clone_size: few; cdr3_aa: CASSNRPGPSYEQYF; cdr3_nt: TGTGCCAGCAGTAATCGTCCGGGACCTTCATACGAGCAGTACTTC
v_call: TRBV4-1; d_call: -; j_call: TRBJ2-7; clone_size: few; cdr3_aa: CASSQVNPGRETQYF; cdr3_nt: TGCGCCAGCAGCCAAGTGAATCCGGGAAGAGAAACCCAGTACTTC
v_call: TRBV6-6; d_call: -; j_call: TRBJ1-3; clone_size: -; cdr3_aa: CASSSTRAGERNTIYF; cdr3_nt: TGTGCCAGCAGTAGTACTCGGGCGGGCGAGAGAAACACCATATATTTT
v_call: TRBV15; d_call: -; j_call: TRBJ2-6; clone_size: many; cdr3_aa: CATSTRVDGANVLTF; cdr3_nt: TGTGCCACCAGCACCAGGGTGGATGGGGCCAACGTCCTGACTTTC
v_call: TRBV10-3; d_call: TRBD2; j_call: TRBJ2-5; clone_size: many; cdr3_aa: CAISESSGGQETQYF; cdr3_nt: TGTGCCATCAGTGAATCTAGCGGGGGACAAGAGACCCAGTACTTC
v_call: TRBV7-2; d_call: TRBD1; j_call: TRBJ2-7; clone_size: -; cdr3_aa: CASSMGTGPPYEQYF; cdr3_nt: TGTGCCAGCAGCATGGGGACAGGGCCTCCATACGAGCAGTACTTC
v_call: TRBV7-9; d_call: -; j_call: TRBJ1-1; clone_size: -; cdr3_aa: CASSSHPNTEAFF; cdr3_nt: TGCGCCAGCAGCTCGCACCCGAACACTGAAGCTTTCTTT
v_call: TRBV6-2/TRBV6-3; d_call: -; j_call: TRBJ2-1; clone_size: few; cdr3_aa: CASSQSGTVFNEQFCGREFF; cdr3_nt: TGTGCCAGCAGTCAATCCGGGACCGTCTTCAATGAGCAGTTCTGCGGGCGAGAGTTCTTC
v_call: TRBV7-3; d_call: TRBD1; j_call: TRBJ1-1; clone_size: -; cdr3_aa: CASSVQGGQLGNTEAFF; cdr3_nt: TGTGCCAGCAGCGTTCAGGGGGGACAGTTAGGCAACACTGAAGCTTTCTTT